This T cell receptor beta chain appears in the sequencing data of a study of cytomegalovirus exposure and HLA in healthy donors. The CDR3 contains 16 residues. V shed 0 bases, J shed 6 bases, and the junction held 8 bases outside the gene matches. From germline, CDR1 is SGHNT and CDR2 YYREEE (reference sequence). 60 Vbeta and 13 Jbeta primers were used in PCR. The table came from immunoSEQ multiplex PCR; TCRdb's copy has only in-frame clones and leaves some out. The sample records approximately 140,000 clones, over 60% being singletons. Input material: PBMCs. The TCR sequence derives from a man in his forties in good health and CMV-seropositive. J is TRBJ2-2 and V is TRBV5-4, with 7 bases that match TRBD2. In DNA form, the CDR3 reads TGTGCCAGCAGCTTGGCTCCTAGCGGAGCTGCCGGGGAGCTGTTTTTT. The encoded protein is CASSLAPSGAAGELFF.